Presented here are 10 T cell receptor beta chains from one specimen sequenced in a study of early T cells in non-severe SARS-CoV-2 infection. TCRdb reanalysed the 5' RACE reads using MiXCR and keeps one entry per CDR3 protein. The sample holds tens of thousands of distinct CDR3 sequences, 3.5% to 5.5% seen once. The input for sequencing was whole blood, taken at baseline. These receptors were obtained from an adult who was a healthcare worker with PCR-confirmed SARS-CoV-2 infection or an uninfected control (not recorded which).

This clonotype was recorded at least ten times. The rearrangement links TRBV29-1 to TRBJ2-7; TRBD1 matches 7 bases. The germline V gene encodes CDR1 SQVTM and CDR2 ANQGSEA. The CDR3 totals 14 residues. Trimming at V came to 4 bases and at J to 2 bases, leaving 8 bases not matched to a gene. CDR3 coding DNA: TGCAGCGTTGCCTGGACAGGAGTTCCCTACGAGCAGTACTTC. As protein: CSVAWTGVPYEQYF.

This clonotype was observed many times. V is TRBV4-2 and J is TRBJ2-7; maybe TRBD1 (5 bases). This CDR3 has 13 residues. Germline V gene sequence: CDR1 LGHNA, CDR2 YNFKEQ. Trimming removed 1 base at V and 6 bases at J, with 10 bases between. CDR3 in DNA: TGTGCCAGCAGCCAAGTAGGGGAATCCGAGCAGTACTTC. This gives the protein CASSQVGESEQYF.

This clonotype was picked up many times. This rearrangement joins TRBV29-1 to TRBJ2-1; 10 positions match TRBD2. The ends lost 6 bases at V and 4 bases at J; junction bases unmatched: 9. The CDR3 has 15 amino acids. Germline assignment: CDR1 SQVTM and CDR2 ANQGSEA. The CDR3: CSVTPPSGSYNEQFF. The DNA for the CDR3 is TGCAGCGTGACCCCTCCTAGCGGGAGTTACAATGAGCAGTTCTTC.

The chain has TRBV13 and TRBJ2-1; D could derive from TRBD1 or TRBD2 (6 bases each). V lost 5 bases and J lost 4, with 18 bases in between. CDR1 is PRHDT and CDR2 is FYEKMQ in the germline V gene (reference sequence). The CDR3 length is 16 residues. The CDR3 sequence is CASSTHEGGPYNEQFF. CDR3 DNA: TGTGCCAGCAGCACCCACGAGGGGGGCCCTTACAATGAGCAGTTCTTC.

This clonotype showed up many times. The V call is TRBV11-2, the J call TRBJ2-2; TRBD1 or TRBD2 may be the D gene (6 bases each). V shed 0 bases and J shed 1 base, with 9 bases lying between them. Germline assignment: CDR1 SGHAT and CDR2 FQNNGV. The CDR3 covers 16 residues. CDR3 coding DNA: TGTGCCAGCAGCTTAGATCGGGGGCGGAACACCGGGGAGCTGTTTTTT. Protein: CASSLDRGRNTGELFF.

In its sample, this clonotype was seen many times. The V and J genes are TRBV5-1 and TRBJ2-1, with D hard to call. Germline V CDR1 and CDR2: SGHRS, YFSETQ. This CDR3 spans 16 amino acids. The V end was cut by 0 bases, the J end by 0 bases, with 10 bases between. The CDR3 sequence: CASSLAPISSYNEQFF. DNA of the CDR3: TGCGCCAGCAGCTTGGCGCCTATTAGCTCCTACAATGAGCAGTTCTTC. Complete variable domain (other parts from reference TRBV5-1 and TRBJ2-1): KAGVTQTPRYLIKTRGQQVTLSCSPISGHRSVSWYQQTPGQGLQFLFEYFSETQRNKGNFPGRFSGRQFSNSRSEMNVSTLELGDSALYLCASSLAPISSYNEQFFGPGTRLTVL.

This clonotype was observed many times. This chain's CDR3 is CAISEGNQPQHF. The CDR3 nucleotides are TGTGCCATCAGTGAGGGCAATCAGCCCCAGCATTTT. This chain connects TRBV10-3 to TRBJ1-5, with D unclear. This CDR3 is 12 amino acids long. CDR1 and CDR2 (germline): ENHRY, SYGVKD. Trimming took 2 bases from V and 2 from J, leaving 1 base between them.

This clonotype has a count of ten or more. The chain is built from TRBV4-3 and TRBJ1-2; 8 positions match TRBD1. The trim removed 4 bases at V and 8 bases at J, leaving 9 bases unmatched. The CDR3 is made up of 14 amino acids. Germline-derived CDR1 and CDR2 are LGHNA and YSLEER. The CDR3 here is CASSRDWTGTGYTF. CDR3 bases: TGCGCCAGCAGCCGAGACTGGACAGGGACAGGCTACACCTTC.

The table lists this clonotype with many counts. The CDR3 spells CASSSLFWGNTEAFF. In DNA form, the CDR3 reads TGTGCCAGCAGCTCCCTGTTTTGGGGGAACACTGAAGCTTTCTTT. The chain has TRBV5-5 and TRBJ1-1; D gene unclear. Trimming pared 3 bases from V and 1 base from J, leaving 13 bases between. This CDR3 contains 15 residues. CDR1 and CDR2 from the germline V gene are SGHKS and YYEKEE (reference sequence). The whole variable domain, filled in from reference TRBV5-5 and TRBJ1-1, reads DAGVTQSPTHLIKTRGQQVTLRCSPISGHKSVSWYQQVLGQGPQFIFQYYEKEERGRGNFPDRFSARQFPNYSSELNVNALLLGDSALYLCASSSLFWGNTEAFFGQGTRLTVV.

This clonotype was counted between two and nine times. The V call is TRBV11-1, the J call TRBJ1-1, with D perhaps matching TRBD1 (5 bases). The CDR3 is made up of 14 amino acids. V was cut by 0 bases and J by 4 bases, with 9 bases left in between. The germline gives CDR1 SGHAT, CDR2 FQDESV (reference sequence). CDR3: CASSLAGLATEAFF. Here the CDR3 DNA reads TGTGCCAGCAGCTTAGCGGGGCTGGCCACTGAAGCTTTCTTT. Looking up the rest from reference TRBV11-1 and TRBJ1-1 gives the full variable domain: EAEVAQSPRYKITEKSQAVAFWCDPISGHATLYWYRQILGQGPELLVQFQDESVVDDSQLPKDRFSAERLKGVDSTLKIQPAELGDSAMYLCASSLAGLATEAFFGQGTRLTVV.